This entry lists 23 T cell receptor beta chains sequenced from one sample in a study of identical twins. TCRdb reprocessed the 5' RACE reads with MiXCR, giving one entry per CDR3 protein. The sample consists of 100,000 to 110,000 distinct CDR3 sequences, under 7% of them appearing once. Sequenced input: memory T cells sorted from blood. The receptors here all came from a woman between 50 and 59 years old in good health.

As concerns this clonotype: It may be a read error: a sequence one base away is much more abundant. The CDR3 sequence is CSVDRGLDTGELFF. For the CDR3, the DNA is TGCAGCGTTGATAGGGGGCTGGACACCGGGGAGCTGTTTTTT. The rearrangement joins TRBV29-1 to TRBJ2-2; 7 positions agree with TRBD1. CDR1 SQVTM and CDR2 ANQGSEA come from the germline V gene. The CDR3 covers 14 residues. With V trimmed by 3 bases and J by 3 bases, 4 bases remained unmatched.

This clonotype has at least ten counts. V is TRBV10-3 and J is TRBJ1-1; D call uncertain. Germline V gives CDR1 ENHRY, CDR2 SYGVKD. The V gene lost 6 bases and the J gene lost 2 bases, with 7 bases spanning the gap. The CDR3 sequence is 12 residues long. CDR3 bases: TGTGCCATCAGCACAGCAAACACTGAAGCTTTCTTT. Translation gives CAISTANTEAFF.

In this sample, this clonotype turned up many times. The V and J genes are TRBV10-3 and TRBJ2-6, with TRBD2 as a possible D gene (6 bases). The V end lost 0 bases, the J end lost 4 bases, and 10 bases lay between the germline ends. The CDR3 covers 16 residues. Germline CDR1 and CDR2: ENHRY and SYGVKD. Here the CDR3 reads CAISESGGSGANVLTF. CDR3 nucleotide sequence: TGTGCCATCAGTGAGTCCGGGGGATCCGGGGCCAACGTCCTGACTTTC.

This clonotype was seen only a few times. J is TRBJ2-2 and V is TRBV14, with TRBD1 identical over 10 bases. This CDR3 is 15 amino acids long. The V gene's germline CDR1 is SGHDN and CDR2 FVKESK. V lost 6 bases and J lost 7; bases outside the gene matches: 8. This CDR3 reads CASRGQGVISGELFF. The CDR3 nucleotides read TGTGCCAGCAGAGGACAGGGGGTCATCAGCGGGGAGCTGTTTTTT.

This clonotype was found a few times. V and J are TRBV4-1 and TRBJ2-7; a weak D match, TRBD2 (6 bases). Trimming shortened V by 3 bases and J by 1 base, and 13 bases separated the two germline ends. Per germline, CDR1 MGHRA and CDR2 YSYEKL. The length of the CDR3 is 15 residues. Written as DNA, the CDR3 is TGCGCCAGCAGCCATCCCATTGGGACTTCCTACGAGCAGTACTTC. This encodes CASSHPIGTSYEQYF.

This clonotype was seen many times. The chain combines TRBV3-1 with TRBJ2-5, with D perhaps matching TRBD2 (5 bases). The CDR3 loop spans 17 amino acids. V was clipped by 2 bases and J by 1 base, with 17 bases between them. Germline lookup yields CDR1 LGHDT and CDR2 YNNKEL (reference sequence). CDR3 DNA sequence: TGTGCCAGCAGCCAAAGACGGCTAGCCAACACCCAAGAGACCCAGTACTTC. Protein sequence: CASSQRRLANTQETQYF.

The sample holds many counts of this clonotype. The chain carries TRBV29-1 and TRBJ1-2; D is perhaps TRBD1 (5 bases). V was shortened by 3 bases and J by 7 bases, with 12 bases between the two germline ends. Germline V CDR1 and CDR2: SQVTM, ANQGSEA. The CDR3 sequence is 12 residues long. In nucleotides, the CDR3 is TGCAGCGTTGATCAGGGCCCAGGTGGCTACACCTTC. Its protein is CSVDQGPGGYTF. Full variable domain (rest looked up from reference TRBV29-1 and TRBJ1-2): SAVISQKPSRDICQRGTSLTIQCQVDSQVTMMFWYRQQPGQSLTLIATANQGSEATYESGFVIDKFPISRPNLTFSTLTVSNMSPEDSSIYLCSVDQGPGGYTFGSGTRLTVV.

This clonotype was observed many times. The chain carries TRBV7-2 and TRBJ2-3; a weak D match, TRBD2 (5 bases). Germline V gene sequence: CDR1 SGHTA, CDR2 FQGNSA. The V end was cut by 5 bases, the J end by 2 bases, with 11 bases between. The CDR3 sequence is 14 residues long. CDR3 nucleotide sequence: TGTGCCAGCAGCGAGAGGGCCCCCACAGATACGCAGTATTTT. Translation gives CASSERAPTDTQYF.

This clonotype came up many times. The V call is TRBV10-3, the J call TRBJ2-7; 9 bases are a match to TRBD1. V lost 5 bases to trimming and J lost 5 bases; unmatched junction nucleotides: 10. Per germline, CDR1 ENHRY and CDR2 SYGVKD. The CDR3 contains 15 residues. CDR3 DNA sequence: TGTGCCATCAGTATATTACAGGGGGCTGGGAACGAGCAGTACTTC. It is translated as CAISILQGAGNEQYF.

This clonotype was seen many times. The genes are TRBV5-6 and TRBJ2-3; 8 bases fit TRBD1. CDR3 length: 15 amino acids. With V trimmed by 7 bases and J by 1 base, 8 bases remained unmatched. From germline, CDR1 is SGHDT and CDR2 YYEEEE. The CDR3 loop is CASERQGHGTDTQYF. DNA for the CDR3: TGTGCCAGCGAAAGACAGGGGCATGGCACAGATACGCAGTATTTT.

This clonotype was observed many times. This chain uses TRBV3-1 with TRBJ2-1; no firm D call. CDR1 is LGHDT and CDR2 is YNNKEL in the germline V gene (reference sequence). This CDR3 is built from 14 residues. V lost 0 bases to trimming and J lost 9 bases, with 12 bases between them. CDR3 sequence (DNA): TGTGCCAGCAGCCAAGATAATAGACGTGGTGAGCAGTTCTTC. This encodes CASSQDNRRGEQFF.

At least ten counts were recorded for this clonotype. V is TRBV6-1 and J is TRBJ1-5; D is ambiguous. CDR3 length: 15 amino acids. CDR1 and CDR2 from the germline V gene are MNHNS and SASEGT. Trimming removed 8 bases at V and 2 bases at J, with 16 bases between. Here the CDR3 DNA reads TGTGCCAGCGGATACGGAACTTTTGGCAATCAGCCCCAGCATTTT. Translated: CASGYGTFGNQPQHF.

This clonotype occurred many times. J is TRBJ2-1 and V is TRBV5-1; no reliable D call. V gave up 0 bases and J gave up 8 bases, with 18 bases separating them. The CDR3 is 16 residues long. Germline assignment: CDR1 SGHRS and CDR2 YFSETQ. The CDR3 nucleotides are TGCGCCAGCAGCTTGGGGGTGGCCTTTGGAATTGATGAGCAGTTCTTC. Its protein product is CASSLGVAFGIDEQFF.

In its sample, this clonotype was seen many times. The chain links TRBV9 to TRBJ2-1; D ambiguous. The CDR3 is 14 amino acids. Germline CDR1 SGDLS, CDR2 YYNGEE. Between the trimmed V and J ends, which lost 4 bases and 8 bases, there was a span of 16 bases. DNA of the CDR3: TGTGCCAGCAGCCCCTCAGCTTCTGTCGATGAGCAGTTCTTC. This gives the protein CASSPSASVDEQFF.

In its sample, this clonotype was seen many times. The chain has TRBV11-2 and TRBJ2-7, with unresolved D. Trimming removed 5 bases from V and 7 bases from J, with 9 bases in between. Germline CDR1 and CDR2: SGHAT and FQNNGV. The CDR3 runs to 11 residues. The CDR3 reads CASSVLEEQYF. DNA for the CDR3: TGTGCCAGCAGCGTTTTAGAAGAGCAGTACTTC.

This clonotype was observed many times. V is TRBV12-3 or TRBV12-4 and J is TRBJ2-3; the D is unclear. The V end was cut by 3 bases, the J end by 4 bases, with 8 bases between. The CDR3 has 13 residues. CDR3 in amino acids: CASSFRYADTQYF. CDR3 sequence (DNA): TGTGCCAGCAGTTTTCGGTACGCAGATACGCAGTATTTT.

Many counts were recorded for this clonotype. The chain has TRBV5-1 and TRBJ1-4, with D unclear. CDR1 is SGHRS, CDR2 YFSETQ, per germline. The V and J ends lost 0 bases and 4 bases respectively, with 7 bases between them. CDR3 length equals 14 residues. The CDR3 coding sequence is TGCGCCAGCAGCTTGGACGGGGTTAATGAAAAACTGTTTTTT. This sequence encodes CASSLDGVNEKLFF.

Many counts were recorded for this clonotype. This chain uses TRBV3-1 with TRBJ2-1; D perhaps matches TRBD2 (6 bases). Germline CDR1 reads LGHDT; CDR2 reads YNNKEL (reference sequence). V was cut by 8 bases and J by 3 bases, with 23 bases left in between. The CDR3 length is 17 residues. Here the CDR3 reads CASDSPPGLEIYNEQFF. In DNA, the CDR3 is TGTGCCAGCGACTCGCCGCCGGGACTCGAAATCTACAATGAGCAGTTCTTC.

In its sample, this clonotype was seen many times. V is TRBV11-3 and J is TRBJ1-6; TRBD1 aligns across 10 bases. Germline values: CDR1 SGHNT, CDR2 YENEEA. V gave up 5 bases and J gave up 7 bases; unmatched junction bases: 5. This CDR3 spans 15 amino acids. The CDR3 DNA reads TGTGCCAGCAGCCGCGCGGGACAGGGGAATTCACCCCTCCACTTT. This translates into CASSRAGQGNSPLHF.

The V gene is TRBV11-2, the J gene TRBJ2-1; 7 bases match TRBD2. V shed 5 bases, J shed 9 bases, and the junction held 10 bases outside the gene matches. The CDR3 covers 14 residues. Per germline, CDR1 SGHAT and CDR2 FQNNGV. In DNA form, the CDR3 reads TGTGCCAGCAGCCTGACTAGCCGGGGGTTTGAGCAGTTCTTC. Amino acid sequence: CASSLTSRGFEQFF.

This clonotype was observed a handful of times. J is TRBJ1-1 and V is TRBV2; D is unclear. V was pared by 4 bases and J by 9 bases, with 12 bases between. The CDR3 contains 12 residues. Germline loops: CDR1 SNHLY, CDR2 FYNNEI. CDR3 sequence (DNA): TGTGCCAGCAGTGCTTGGTCTGCTAAAGCTTTCTTT. It encodes CASSAWSAKAFF.

In its sample, this clonotype was seen a few times. The rearrangement joins TRBV6-6 to TRBJ2-7; tentative D call: TRBD2 (5 bases). The CDR3 extends over 12 amino acids. V dropped 5 bases and J dropped 6 bases, with 11 bases sitting between them. CDR1 and CDR2 from the germline V gene are MNHNY and SVGAGI (reference sequence). The CDR3 reads CASSNLAREQYF. CDR3 nucleotide sequence: TGTGCCAGCAGTAACCTAGCTCGCGAGCAGTACTTC.

This clonotype turned up a few times. The DNA is omitted, as the CDR3 cannot be located on it reliably, and the CDR3 follows TCRdb's listing. The chain carries TRBV7-5 and TRBJ2-7. TRBV7-5 is listed as a pseudogene. The CDR3 sequence runs 15 residues, both termini included. CDR3 protein: CISVSEARDRYEQYV.